Following are 8 T cell receptor beta chains from one sample sequenced in a study of T cell changes during pregnancy in multiple sclerosis. TCRdb's table, derived via immunoSEQ multiplex PCR, lists solely in-frame clones and lacks some. The repertoire holds roughly 35,000 clones, with 85% to 90% as singletons. The sequenced sample was CD8+ T cells from peripheral blood mononuclear cells, obtained after pregnancy. These receptors came from a female donor with multiple sclerosis, enrolled in a pregnancy study.

The V call is TRBV5-5, the J call TRBJ1-5, with 7 bases fitting TRBD1. This CDR3 is built from 15 residues. CDR1 and CDR2 from the germline V gene are SGHKS and YYEKEE (reference sequence). V shed 4 bases, J shed 0 bases, and the junction held 4 bases outside the gene matches. In DNA, the CDR3 is TGTGCCAGCAGCATGACAGGGAATAGCAATCAGCCCCAGCATTTT. Protein: CASSMTGNSNQPQHF.

The chain has TRBV9 and TRBJ2-7; possibly TRBD2 for D (7 bases). V gave up 2 bases and J gave up 5 bases, with 14 bases separating them. The germline gives CDR1 SGDLS, CDR2 YYNGEE. This CDR3 region has 14 residues. Here the CDR3 reads CASSVLRGGDEQYF. In nucleotides, the CDR3 is TGTGCCAGCAGCGTTCTCAGGGGAGGGGACGAGCAGTACTTC.

V is TRBV5-1 and J is TRBJ2-7, with 7 nucleotides matching TRBD2. With V trimmed by 0 bases and J by 4 bases, 4 bases remained unmatched. The CDR3 is made up of 14 amino acids. Looked up from germline, CDR1 is SGHRS and CDR2 is YFSETQ. DNA of the CDR3: TGCGCCAGCAGCTTGGGGCCGGGGGGTTACGAGCAGTACTTC. Residues: CASSLGPGGYEQYF.

The chain combines TRBV6-1 with TRBJ2-3; TRBD1 might be the D (7 bases). Germline V gene sequence: CDR1 MNHNS, CDR2 SASEGT. The CDR3 length is 15 residues. V lost 1 base and J 6 bases, leaving 14 bases between the germline ends. The CDR3, as DNA: TGTGCCAGCAGTGAAGGGGCAGGGGGAGGCGATACGCAGTATTTT. It encodes CASSEGAGGGDTQYF.

This chain connects TRBV7-6 to TRBJ1-3, with 10 bases matching TRBD1. CDR3 size: 16 residues. CDR1 and CDR2 (germline): SGHVS, FNYEAQ. The ends lost 1 base at V and 4 bases at J; junction bases unmatched: 4. The CDR3 loop is CASSLGQGAEGNTIYF. The CDR3 coding sequence is TGTGCCAGCAGCTTAGGACAGGGGGCCGAAGGAAACACCATATATTTT.

This chain uses TRBV27 with TRBJ2-2, with D maybe TRBD2 (5 bases). CDR3 length equals 14 residues. V lost 6 bases to trimming and J lost 2 bases, with 10 bases between them. Germline loops: CDR1 MNHEY, CDR2 SMNVEV (reference sequence). CDR3 sequence: CASRWGANTGELFF. The DNA of the CDR3 is TGTGCCAGCAGATGGGGAGCAAACACCGGGGAGCTGTTTTTT.

This chain uses TRBV13 with TRBJ2-7; TRBD2 agrees at 8 bases. V lost 4 bases to trimming and J lost 4 bases; unmatched junction nucleotides: 6. CDR3 size: 14 residues. Germline V gene lookup returns CDR1 PRHDT and CDR2 FYEKMQ (reference sequence). This CDR3 is CASSSSGLGYEQYF. For the CDR3, the DNA is TGTGCCAGCAGCTCGTCGGGACTAGGTTACGAGCAGTACTTC.

The chain employs TRBV11-2 and TRBJ2-2; D not resolved. Trimming left V 9 bases short and J 4 bases short, with 9 bases between. The CDR3 spans 12 residues. Germline-derived CDR1 and CDR2 are SGHAT and FQNNGV. CDR3 DNA sequence: TGTGCCAGAACAGTTCTCACCGGGGAGCTGTTTTTT. It specifies CARTVLTGELFF.